The 11 T cell receptor beta chains in this list originate from one sample, sequenced in a study of blood T cell repertoires in COVID-19 (TCRdb year 2020). Library generation was performed with the immunoSEQ multiplex PCR assay. Drawn from immuneACCESS, this table holds only the in-frame rearrangements with V and J called that TCRdb kept. Clones are partly lost; checked studies trace under half to an unresolved V gene and leave the rest unexplained. The sample table shows some 140,000 clones, and 80% to 85% are seen once. 15% to 20% of the sample lies in the top ten. Sequencing used PBMCs or T cells enriched from blood (not recorded which). These receptors all come from a man under 40 who had recovered from COVID-19.

The chain links TRBV5-8 to TRBJ1-1; tentatively, D is TRBD1 (6 bases). The CDR3 contains 14 residues. Germline V lookup: CDR1 SGHTS, CDR2 YDEGEE. The germline V and J ends were trimmed by 6 bases and 4 bases, with 16 bases remaining between them. CDR3 amino acids: CASTPRGASTEAFF. The CDR3 DNA reads TGTGCCAGCACCCCCCGGGGGGCCTCCACTGAAGCTTTCTTT. Variable domain in full (rest from reference TRBV5-8 and TRBJ1-1): EAGVTQSPTHLIKTRGQQATLRCSPISGHTSVYWYQQALGLGLQFLLWYDEGEERNRGNFPPRFSGRQFPNYSSELNVNALELEDSALYLCASTPRGASTEAFFGQGTRLTVV.

This clone was counted between two and nine times. The chain uses TRBV7-9 and TRBJ1-1, with D possibly matching TRBD1 (6 bases). In germline, CDR1 is SEHNR, CDR2 FQNEAQ (reference sequence). Trimming left V 6 bases short and J 5 bases short, with 19 bases between. This CDR3 region has 15 residues. The CDR3 DNA follows: TGTGCCAGCAGTCAATCATCAAGGGGGTATACTGAAGCTTTCTTT. This codes for CASSQSSRGYTEAFF.

The chain is built from TRBV27 and TRBJ1-2, with a weak D call TRBD1 (6 bases). Germline V gene sequence: CDR1 MNHEY, CDR2 SMNVEV (reference sequence). V lost 5 bases to trimming and J lost 8 bases, with 18 bases between them. CDR3 size: 14 residues. This chain's CDR3 is CASSMGGPLWGYTF. As DNA, the CDR3 is TGTGCCAGCAGTATGGGGGGGCCCCTCTGGGGCTACACCTTC.

The genes are TRBV9 and TRBJ2-5; 12 bases fit TRBD1. Per germline, CDR1 SGDLS and CDR2 YYNGEE. The V gene end was trimmed by 3 bases and the J gene end by 5 bases; junction bases not matched to a gene: 8. This CDR3 spans 16 amino acids. CDR3 amino acids: CASSGGDRGLGETQYF. The DNA for the CDR3 is TGTGCCAGCAGCGGCGGGGACAGGGGGCTGGGGGAGACCCAGTACTTC. Variable domain in full (rest from reference TRBV9 and TRBJ2-5): DSGVTQTPKHLITATGQRVTLRCSPRSGDLSVYWYQQSLDQGLQFLIQYYNGEERAKGNILERFSAQQFPDLHSELNLSSLELGDSALYFCASSGGDRGLGETQYFGPGTRLLVL.

V is TRBV18 and J is TRBJ1-2; D is perhaps TRBD1 (5 bases). The CDR3 runs 12 residues. V gave up 8 bases and J gave up 5 bases, with 12 bases separating them. The germline V gene encodes CDR1 KGHSH and CDR2 LQKENI. CDR3 region: CASTGDLYGYTF. CDR3 in DNA: TGTGCCAGCACGGGGGACCTATATGGCTACACCTTC. Looking up the rest from reference TRBV18 and TRBJ1-2 gives the full variable domain: NAGVMQNPRHLVRRRGQEARLRCSPMKGHSHVYWYRQLPEEGLKFMVYLQKENIIDESGMPKERFSAEFPKEGPSILRIQQVVRGDSAAYFCASTGDLYGYTFGSGTRLTVV.

The chain carries TRBV11-2 and TRBJ2-3; TRBD1 matches at 10 bases. Germline V gene lookup returns CDR1 SGHAT and CDR2 FQNNGV. The CDR3 extends over 14 amino acids. J lost 4 bases, V lost 3 bases, and 1 base had no gene match. The DNA for the CDR3 is TGTGCCAGCAGCTTCGGACAGGGGGCAGATACGCAGTATTTT. It is translated as CASSFGQGADTQYF. Full variable domain (missing parts from reference TRBV11-2 and TRBJ2-3): EAGVAQSPRYKIIEKRQSVAFWCNPISGHATLYWYQQILGQGPKLLIQFQNNGVVDDSQLPKDRFSAERLKGVDSTLKIQPAKLEDSAVYLCASSFGQGADTQYFGPGTRLTVL.

This clone has more than one count but fewer than ten. The chain recombines TRBV5-1 with TRBJ1-5; possibly TRBD1 for D (5 bases). Germline loops: CDR1 SGHRS, CDR2 YFSETQ. The CDR3 is made up of 15 amino acids. Trimming pared 0 bases from V and 0 bases from J, leaving 7 bases between. As DNA, the CDR3 is TGCGCCAGCAGCTTGGAAGGGGATAGCAATCAGCCCCAGCATTTT. This codes for CASSLEGDSNQPQHF.

The chain joins TRBV10-2 to TRBJ2-2, with 12 nucleotides matching TRBD1. CDR1 and CDR2 from the germline V gene are WSHSY and SAAADI. The CDR3 is 17 amino acids. The J segment lost 2 bases and the V segment lost 2 bases, leaving 3 bases of the junction unmatched. The CDR3 nucleotides are TGCGCCAGCAGTGAGCGGGGACAGGGGGCTAACACCGGGGAGCTGTTTTTT. Its protein is CASSERGQGANTGELFF.

This clone came up a few times. The chain is built from TRBV27 and TRBJ2-7; maybe TRBD1 (5 bases). V dropped 6 bases and J dropped 2 bases, with 20 bases sitting between them. Per germline, CDR1 MNHEY and CDR2 SMNVEV (reference sequence). This CDR3 spans 16 amino acids. Here the CDR3 DNA reads TGTGCCAGCAGCCCCGACCCAGGCAGGGTCCCCTACGAGCAGTACTTC. This sequence encodes CASSPDPGRVPYEQYF.

The genes are TRBV27 and TRBJ1-4, with TRBD1 matching over 8 bases. In germline, CDR1 is MNHEY, CDR2 SMNVEV (reference sequence). V was pared by 5 bases and J by 7 bases, with 9 bases of the junction left unmatched. The CDR3 runs to 15 residues. For the CDR3, the DNA is TGTGCCAGCAGTCCCACGGACAGGGTCGGTGAAAAACTGTTTTTT. It translates to CASSPTDRVGEKLFF.

J is TRBJ1-6 and V is TRBV19, with D possibly TRBD1 on 6 matching bases. This CDR3 region has 15 residues. Trimming removed 6 bases from V and 5 bases from J, with 14 bases in between. Germline values: CDR1 LNHDA, CDR2 SQIVND (reference sequence). The chain's CDR3 is CASREGGLDNSPLHF. The CDR3 DNA is TGTGCCAGTAGAGAGGGGGGGCTGGATAATTCACCCCTCCACTTT.